This T cell receptor (beta chain) was captured in a study of blood T cells in healthy people across ages (dated by TCRdb to between 2014 and 2016). Background on the whole study: Template switching captured roughly one uniquely barcoded TCR beta cDNA molecule per two T cells in model experiments. Two additional independent replicas of 1 million unique cDNA reads from the same blood draw were analyzed for two donors (one aged 18 to 30 and one aged 80 or older). The donors were split into four age groups: young (average around 17 years), middle-aged (around 40), aged (about 56) and long-lived (approximately 80). To avoid experimental bias, donors of different ages were distributed randomly across sequencing lanes. To track age-related changes in TCR beta repertoire diversity, the study relied on deep sequencing normalized with unique cDNA molecular identifiers. General conclusions and limits of the study: Donor CMV infection status was unknown, potentially confounding age-related changes in expanded clonotypes. Observed TCR beta diversity correlated strongly with the percentage of naive T cells measured by flow cytometry. Compared with the aged group, more naive CD4+ T cells, fewer expanded clones and increased TCR diversity were shown by the long-lived group, suggesting age selection. Estimates of total diversity based on one million sequenced T cells were considered lower bounds and underestimates. Observed TCR beta diversity per million T cells fell roughly linearly with age, and a significant reduction was already apparent by age around 40. Because profiling used bulk unsorted PBMCs, naive and antigen-experienced compartments could not be compared conclusively.

To prepare the library, 5' RACE was applied. Sequencing was performed on an Illumina HiSeq 2500. The second PCR ran for roughly 6 to 11 cycles and used a J-beta primer mix along with a sample-barcoded 5' primer. A template-switch 5' adaptor carrying 12 random nucleotides introduced a unique molecular identifier onto each TCR beta cDNA molecule. Each sample yielded at least 2.5 million CDR3-containing paired-end reads. First-strand cDNA synthesis was performed from all RNA using the Mint cDNA synthesis kit, with priming by a TRBC-specific oligonucleotide. After uracil-DNA glycosylase treatment, a first 18-cycle PCR used universal primers M1SS and BC2_uni_R on all cDNA. As for how the authors treated the data: Normalization of each sample was performed by random selection of 1 million high-quality reads, each carrying a distinct molecular identifier. Instead of being binned into consensus sequences, reads that shared molecular identifiers were thrown out. MiTCR, with a Q25 quality threshold and the strictest error-elimination algorithm, was used for CDR3 identification, clonotype clustering and error correction. A nonparametric unseen species model with Euler transformation was used to estimate a lower bound on total TCR beta diversity. The public reads were quality trimmed at Q25 with fastp and then assembled into clones with MiXCR by TCRdb, keeping productive beta chains. Here each entry gathers all rows of one CDR3 protein and keeps the most common genes and DNA. The V and J calls here are based on TCRdb, not the publication. The table for this sample lists under 850,000 distinct CDR3 sequences; under 40% of them were counted only once. 10% to 15% of the sample comes from the top ten.

In its sample, this clonotype was seen a few times. Its specific antigen is unknown. This may come from a read error, since a much larger clone is one base off. The CDR3 sequence holds 14 residues, the cysteine and phenylalanine included. The read is trimmed to its CDR3 DNA, 42 bases read in frame from base 1. In the germline V gene (reference sequence), CDR1 corresponds to SGHKS and CDR2 to YYEKEE. Trimming at the junction amounts to 4 bases on V and 3 bases on J, and the germline ends lie 11 bases apart. Donors were about 36 systemically healthy Caucasian individuals from Russia aged roughly 6 to 95 years. About 10 milliliters of peripheral blood were drawn from each donor into EDTA-treated Vacutainer tubes. Ficoll-Paque density-gradient centrifugation was used to isolate PBMCs, with at least 7 million obtained per sample. Trizol reagent was used to extract total RNA from PBMCs, with at least 5.5 micrograms per sample. Naive CD45RAhigh/CD27high T cell percentages were measured by flow cytometry on a PBMC aliquot from every donor.

The V and J segments used are TRBV5-5 and TRBJ2-1; the D gene lacks a confident call. The material sequenced was blood. The clonotype comes from a man aged 18 to 29 in good health. For the CDR3, the sequence is CASSVDKDYNEQFF. The nucleotide sequence is given as TGTGCCAGCAGCGTCGACAAAGACTACAATGAGCAGTTCTTC.